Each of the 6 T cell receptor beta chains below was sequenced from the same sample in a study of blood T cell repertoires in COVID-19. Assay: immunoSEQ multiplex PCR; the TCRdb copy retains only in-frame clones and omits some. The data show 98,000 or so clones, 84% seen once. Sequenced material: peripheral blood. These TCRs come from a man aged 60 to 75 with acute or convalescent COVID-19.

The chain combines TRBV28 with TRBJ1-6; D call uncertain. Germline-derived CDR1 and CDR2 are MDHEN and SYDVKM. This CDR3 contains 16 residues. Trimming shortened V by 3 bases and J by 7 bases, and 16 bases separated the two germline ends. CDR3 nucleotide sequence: TGTGCCAGCAGTTTCTACCGCGGGGTGGAGAATTCACCCCTCCACTTT. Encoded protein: CASSFYRGVENSPLHF.

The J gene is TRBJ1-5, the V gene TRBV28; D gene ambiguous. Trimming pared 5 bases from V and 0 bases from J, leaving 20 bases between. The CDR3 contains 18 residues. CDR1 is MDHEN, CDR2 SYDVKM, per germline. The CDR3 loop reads CASSPLRREVYSNQPQHF. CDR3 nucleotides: TGTGCCAGCAGTCCCTTGAGACGCGAGGTTTATAGCAATCAGCCCCAGCATTTT.

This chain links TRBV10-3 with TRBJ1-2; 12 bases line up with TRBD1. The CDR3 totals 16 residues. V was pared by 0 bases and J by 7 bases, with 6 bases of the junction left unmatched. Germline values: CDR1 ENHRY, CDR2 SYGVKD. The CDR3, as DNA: TGTGCCATCAGTGAGTCGGGACAGGGGGCGCGGAGTGGCTACACCTTC. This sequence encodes CAISESGQGARSGYTF.

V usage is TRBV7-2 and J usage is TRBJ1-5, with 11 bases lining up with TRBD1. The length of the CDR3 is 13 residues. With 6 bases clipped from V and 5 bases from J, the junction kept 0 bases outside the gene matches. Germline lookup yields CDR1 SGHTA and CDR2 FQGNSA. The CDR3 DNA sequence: TGTGCCAGCAGGGGACAGGGGGATCAGCCCCAGCATTTT. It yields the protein CASRGQGDQPQHF.

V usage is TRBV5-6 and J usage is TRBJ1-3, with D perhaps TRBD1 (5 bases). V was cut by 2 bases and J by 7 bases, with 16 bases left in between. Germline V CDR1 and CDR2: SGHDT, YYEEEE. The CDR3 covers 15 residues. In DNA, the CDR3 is TGTGCCAGCAGCTTTGTGCGGGGGAACGCGAACACCATATATTTT. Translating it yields CASSFVRGNANTIYF.

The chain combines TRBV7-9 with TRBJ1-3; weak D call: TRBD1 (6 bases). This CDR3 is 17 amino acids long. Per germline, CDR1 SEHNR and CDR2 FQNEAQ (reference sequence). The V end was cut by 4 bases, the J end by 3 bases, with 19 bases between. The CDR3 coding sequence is TGTGCCAGCAGCTCGCATCCGGACAGACATATTGGAAACACCATATATTTT. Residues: CASSSHPDRHIGNTIYF.